The rows below give T cell receptor beta chains drawn from one sample of a study of shared clonotypes between healthy human individuals. Libraries were prepared by immunoSEQ multiplex PCR; TCRdb keeps only in-frame clonotypes and omits some of them. Found here are 600,000 to 750,000 clones, 55% to 75% of them singletons; the top ten hold about 1.7%. Material: memory CD4+ T cells sorted from blood. The receptors shown here come from a woman aged 30 to 39 in good health. CDR3s include the opening cysteine and the closing phenylalanine or tryptophan. A D gene is named only where the DNA matches it firmly. Clone size is stated in some rows and not others, as once, few, many or a class when expanded.

clone_size,j_call,d_call,v_call,cdr3_nt,cdr3_aa
NA,TRBJ2-6,TRBD1,TRBV4-2,TGTGCCAGCGGAACTCTCGACAGGGTGTCACCTGGGGCCAACGTCCTGACTTTC,CASGTLDRVSPGANVLTF
NA,TRBJ2-3,TRBD2,TRBV6-1,TGTGCCAGCAGGCTAGCGGCTAGCACAGATACGCAGTATTTT,CASRLAASTDTQYF
NA,TRBJ2-1,TRBD1,TRBV2,TGTGCCAGCAGTATGGACAGGTGGAGGCAGTTCTTC,CASSMDRWRQFF
NA,TRBJ2-1,NA,TRBV6-6,TGTGCCAGCGGGCCAAGCTCCTACAATGAGCAGTTCTTC,CASGPSSYNEQFF
few,TRBJ2-1,TRBD1,TRBV28,TGTGCCAGCAGTTTAGCGGGACAGGGTGATGAAGAGCAGTTCTTC,CASSLAGQGDEEQFF
few,TRBJ2-3,TRBD1,TRBV5-1,TGCGCCAGCAACAGGGGTACTAGCACAGATACGCAGTATTTT,CASNRGTSTDTQYF
few,TRBJ2-7,TRBD1,TRBV5-1,TGCGCCAGCAGCAGGGAAGCCGGGACAGCTCCCTACGAGCAGTACTTC,CASSREAGTAPYEQYF
few,TRBJ2-6,NA,TRBV9,TGTGCCAGCAGCAAAGCCGGTATGAGCCGATCTGGGGCCAACGTCCTGACTTTC,CASSKAGMSRSGANVLTF
NA,TRBJ2-7,TRBD2,TRBV4-2,TGTGCCAGCAGCCAAGGGCTAGCGGGAGCCGCATCCTACGAGCAGTACTTC,CASSQGLAGAASYEQYF
NA,TRBJ2-3,NA,TRBV11-1,TGTGCCAGCAGCTCCTTGGGGGGCCTCGGGACAGATACGCAGTATTTT,CASSSLGGLGTDTQYF
NA,TRBJ1-2,NA,TRBV29-1,TGCAGCGTTGTAATTGGCCAGGGTACTTGGGCTAACTATGGCTACACCTTC,CSVVIGQGTWANYGYTF
NA,TRBJ2-3,NA,TRBV5-1,TGCGCCAGCTCCGCATGGGATACGCAGTATTTT,CASSAWDTQYF
few,TRBJ2-3,TRBD2,TRBV28,TGTGCCAGCAGTACAAGCGGGAGGGCCGGTGATACGCAGTATTTT,CASSTSGRAGDTQYF
NA,TRBJ2-3,NA,TRBV6-4,TGTGCCAGCAGTGACTCTGGAGCTGTCACAGATACGCAGTATTTT,CASSDSGAVTDTQYF
NA,TRBJ1-2,TRBD1,TRBV11-2,TGTGCCAGCAGCCGCGACAGGGAATATGGCTACACCTTC,CASSRDREYGYTF
few,TRBJ1-4,NA,TRBV2,TGTGCCAGCAGTGTGGTGGGATATAATGAAAAACTGTTTTTT,CASSVVGYNEKLFF
NA,TRBJ2-7,NA,TRBV19,TGTGCCACCGGGACGGCCGACGGAGTAGACGAGCAGTACTTC,CATGTADGVDEQYF
NA,TRBJ2-7,NA,TRBV20-1,TGCAGTGCTACCGGGCTGGGGTACTTC,CSATGLGYF
NA,TRBJ1-5,TRBD1,TRBV27,TGTGCCAGCAGTTTAAACAGGGGGCACAATCAGCCCCAGCATTTT,CASSLNRGHNQPQHF
NA,TRBJ2-7,NA,TRBV5-1,TGCGCCAGCAGCTCCCGGGGGTTAGACGAGCAGTACTTC,CASSSRGLDEQYF
NA,TRBJ2-7,TRBD2,TRBV27,TGTGCCAGCAGTTTTTGGTCGGCAGCGGGAGGGCCCTACGAGCAGTACTTC,CASSFWSAAGGPYEQYF
NA,TRBJ2-5,NA,TRBV7-9,TGTGCCAGCAGTACCCGGGAGAAGGGATGGGAGACCCAGTACTTC,CASSTREKGWETQYF
many,TRBJ1-1,TRBD1,TRBV29-1,TGCAGCGCCTGGGACAGGGATTACACTGAAGCTTTCTTT,CSAWDRDYTEAFF
NA,TRBJ2-1,NA,TRBV4-2,TGTGCCAGCAGCTTCACGGGGGCAAATCAGTTCTTC,CASSFTGANQFF
NA,TRBJ2-7,TRBD2,TRBV28,TGTGCCAGCACTAGCGGGACCTACGAGCAGTACTTC,CASTSGTYEQYF
NA,TRBJ1-2,NA,TRBV15,TGTGCCACCAGCAGAGAAAAGAGCTACTATGGCTACACCTTC,CATSREKSYYGYTF
NA,TRBJ1-1,NA,TRBV5-1,TGCGCCAGTAAACCGGGAGACCCGTCCAACACTGAAGCTTTCTTT,CASKPGDPSNTEAFF
NA,TRBJ2-3,NA,TRBV5-1,TGCGCCAGTTCTCGTGAAGCAGATACGCAGTATTTT,CASSREADTQYF
NA,TRBJ2-3,NA,TRBV19,TGTGCCAGTAGTATATCGGCCAACTGGAGAGGTGGAGATACGCAGTATTTT,CASSISANWRGGDTQYF
NA,TRBJ2-1,NA,TRBV27,TGTGCCAGCAGTTTATCATGGACTAAGGGCAATGAGCAGTTCTTC,CASSLSWTKGNEQFF
NA,TRBJ2-1,TRBD2,TRBV27,TGTGCCAGCAGTCTCCGCCCCTGGACTAGCGGGAGAGAACTGACCTACAATGAGCAGTTCTTC,CASSLRPWTSGRELTYNEQFF
NA,TRBJ2-6,NA,TRBV4-1,TGCGCCAGCAGCCAAGATCGAGTGGGTTCTGGGGCCAACGTCCTGACTTTC,CASSQDRVGSGANVLTF
NA,TRBJ1-5,NA,TRBV5-4,TGTGCCAGCAGTTGGGGGCCCGATCAGCCCCAGCATTTT,CASSWGPDQPQHF
NA,TRBJ2-3,NA,TRBV6-6,TGTGCCAGCAGGACGGGGGAAGGTACGCAGTATTTT,CASRTGEGTQYF
NA,TRBJ2-5,NA,TRBV5-1,TGCGCCAGCAGCTTAATCGGGGACTTCGAGACCCAGTACTTC,CASSLIGDFETQYF
NA,TRBJ1-2,NA,TRBV6-6,TGTGCCAGCAGTTACTCGACGTCTATGGGCTACACCTTC,CASSYSTSMGYTF
NA,TRBJ2-3,TRBD2,TRBV10-2,TGCGCCAGCAGTGAGTTTGCAGCGGGAGTCATCGATACGCAGTATTTT,CASSEFAAGVIDTQYF
NA,TRBJ2-7,NA,TRBV6-6,TGTGCCAGCAGTTACTCGATGTCCGGGTACGAGCAGTACTTC,CASSYSMSGYEQYF
once,TRBJ2-1,TRBD1,TRBV9,TGTGCCAGCGGCGGGACAGGGTCTTTGGATGAGCAGTTCTTC,CASGGTGSLDEQFF
few,TRBJ1-1,NA,TRBV27,TGTGCCAGTCGTCTGTTTGAGGAGGGTAAAGCTTTCTTT,CASRLFEEGKAFF
NA,TRBJ1-3,NA,TRBV18,TGTGCCAGCTCACCACCTCTTAGCTCAAGCTCTGGAAACACCATATATTTT,CASSPPLSSSSGNTIYF
once,TRBJ2-1,TRBD1,TRBV2,TGTGCCAGCAGCGGGACAGCTTCCTACAATGAGCAGTTCTTC,CASSGTASYNEQFF
NA,TRBJ1-1,NA,TRBV28,TGTGCCAGCAGTTTATCTCCGGCAAACACTGAAGCTTTCTTT,CASSLSPANTEAFF
few,TRBJ2-7,NA,TRBV18,TGTGCCAGCTCACCGTCAAGGGGCAACAACGAGCAGTACTTC,CASSPSRGNNEQYF
NA,TRBJ1-2,NA,TRBV28,TGTGCCAGCAGTCAAACAGGGAATGCTAACTATGGCTACACCTTC,CASSQTGNANYGYTF
few,TRBJ1-5,NA,TRBV2,TGTGCCAGCGCTCCTCGGGGGGCGTCCAATCAGCCCCAGCATTTT,CASAPRGASNQPQHF
NA,TRBJ2-7,NA,TRBV19,TGTGCCTCCACACCGCGGAGGGGGGACTACGAGCAGTACTTC,CASTPRRGDYEQYF
few,TRBJ2-3,NA,TRBV30,TGTGCCGGTCGTACAGGAACCACAGATACGCAGTATTTT,CAGRTGTTDTQYF
NA,TRBJ2-7,TRBD2,TRBV2,TGTGCCAGCAGGCAGCCCCGGGCCGGACTAGACCGCTACGAGCAGTACTTC,CASRQPRAGLDRYEQYF
few,TRBJ1-1,NA,TRBV5-5,TGTGCCAGCAGCTTCCAAGCTGAGGGCACTGAAGCTTTCTTT,CASSFQAEGTEAFF
once,TRBJ2-5,NA,TRBV10-1,TGCGCCAGCAGTGAGCATAGGGACGGGCAAGAGACCCAGTACTTC,CASSEHRDGQETQYF
NA,TRBJ1-2,NA,TRBV2,TGTGCCAGCAGGGATCTCGGGGTGGACTATGGCTACACCTTC,CASRDLGVDYGYTF
NA,TRBJ2-7,NA,TRBV5-1,TGCGCCAGCAGCTTGGCGACCGTGGGTCTCGAGCAGTACTTC,CASSLATVGLEQYF